These 20 T cell receptor beta chains originate from one sample sequenced in a study of human T cells and chemical hapten exposure. TCRdb re-called the 5' RACE reads with MiXCR, one entry per CDR3 protein. The sample has some 150,000 distinct CDR3 sequences, around 4.4% seen once. Total RNA was isolated from unfractionated whole blood. The source is a female donor in good health.

This clonotype showed up many times. The genes are TRBV6-4 and TRBJ1-6; the match to TRBD1 covers 7 bases. Per germline, CDR1 MRHNA and CDR2 SNTAGT. The junction had 3 bases not matched to a gene; V was cut back by 5 bases and J by 8 bases. The CDR3 is 13 residues long. CDR3 residues: CASSPDRHSPLHF. In DNA form, the CDR3 reads TGTGCCAGCAGTCCGGACAGGCATTCACCCCTCCACTTT.

Only a few counts were recorded for this clonotype. For the CDR3, the DNA is TGCGCCAGCAGCTTGGAACTAGCGGGCACCGGGGAGCTGTTTTTT. Encoded protein: CASSLELAGTGELFF. The chain combines TRBV5-1 with TRBJ2-2; 9 bases are shared with TRBD2. From germline, CDR1 is SGHRS and CDR2 YFSETQ. CDR3 length: 15 residues. V was pared by 0 bases and J by 4 bases, with 1 base of the junction left unmatched.

This clonotype was counted at least ten times. The rearrangement uses TRBV28 and TRBJ2-3, with 8 bases identical to TRBD2. The germline CDR1 and CDR2 sequences are MDHEN and SYDVKM. The CDR3 length is 16 residues. The J segment lost 2 bases and the V segment lost 5 bases, leaving 9 bases of the junction unmatched. CDR3 amino acids: CASSALGGADTDTQYF. The CDR3 DNA reads as TGTGCCAGCAGTGCACTCGGGGGGGCCGACACAGATACGCAGTATTTT.

This clonotype was recorded many times. V gene TRBV5-4 combines with J gene TRBJ2-1; D is tentatively TRBD1 or TRBD2 (8 bases each). Trimming cost V 4 bases and J 2 bases, with 16 bases left between them. Germline-derived CDR1 and CDR2 are SGHNT and YYREEE (reference sequence). The CDR3 spans 16 residues. The CDR3 DNA sequence: TGTGCCAGCAGCCCGGGGGGGACAGGAGCCTACAATGAGCAGTTCTTC. Its protein product is CASSPGGTGAYNEQFF.

This clonotype was detected many times. This sequence joins TRBV6-1 and TRBJ2-7; D is perhaps TRBD2 (7 bases). V dropped 6 bases and J dropped 5 bases, with 20 bases sitting between them. The CDR3 is made up of 15 amino acids. Germline CDR1 and CDR2: MNHNS and SASEGT. CDR3 sequence reads: CASSPMAGAFNEQYF. As DNA, the CDR3 is TGTGCCAGCAGCCCCATGGCGGGGGCTTTCAACGAGCAGTACTTC.

The table lists this clonotype with many counts. The rearrangement uses TRBV6-1 and TRBJ1-5; D is undetermined. V lost 6 bases and J lost 0, with 15 bases in between. CDR3 length: 16 residues. Germline-derived CDR1 and CDR2 are MNHNS and SASEGT. CDR3 protein: CASSRARSNSNQPQHF. The CDR3 coding sequence is TGTGCCAGCAGCCGGGCCAGATCTAATAGCAATCAGCCCCAGCATTTT.

This clonotype occurred many times. J is TRBJ1-5 and V is TRBV28, with D maybe TRBD1 (6 bases). The CDR3 is 15 residues long. The germline gives CDR1 MDHEN, CDR2 SYDVKM. Trimming removed 6 bases at V and 5 bases at J, with 17 bases between. The CDR3 here is CASRLDPAGDQPQHF. In DNA form, the CDR3 reads TGTGCCAGCAGACTGGACCCCGCAGGGGATCAGCCCCAGCATTTT.

This clonotype was counted at least ten times. V and J are TRBV28 and TRBJ2-2, with 7 bases aligning to TRBD1. The germline gives CDR1 MDHEN, CDR2 SYDVKM. The CDR3 has 14 residues. The ends lost 7 bases at V and 4 bases at J; junction bases unmatched: 6. The CDR3 DNA follows: TGTGCCAGCATTGAGGGGGCGACCACCGGGGAGCTGTTTTTT. The encoded protein is CASIEGATTGELFF.

This clonotype was detected once. A read error may explain this, as a much larger clone is one base away. V usage is TRBV12-3 or TRBV12-4 and J usage is TRBJ2-7; 7 nucleotides align to TRBD1. The CDR3 covers 17 residues. CDR3 nucleotides: TGTGCCAGCAGTTTAGCGGTCAGGACAGGACACTCCGACGAGCAGTACTTC. Translation gives CASSLAVRTGHSDEQYF.

The sample holds many counts of this clonotype. This chain links TRBV3-1 with TRBJ1-6; 8 positions agree with TRBD1. The CDR3 is 15 amino acids. The germline CDR1 and CDR2 sequences are LGHDT and YNNKEL (reference sequence). V trimming: 3 bases; J trimming: 9 bases; junction bases outside the gene matches: 7. The CDR3 sequence: CASSQMTGAGSPLHF. Written as DNA, the CDR3 is TGTGCCAGCAGCCAGATGACAGGGGCCGGTTCACCCCTCCACTTT.

This clonotype was recorded many times. The rearrangement links TRBV29-1 to TRBJ1-1; D ambiguous. The germline V and J ends were trimmed by 3 bases and 0 bases, with 8 bases remaining between them. The CDR3 spans 13 residues. CDR1 is SQVTM, CDR2 ANQGSEA, per germline. The CDR3 nucleotides read TGCAGCGTTGAGGCCCAGTTGAACACTGAAGCTTTCTTT. Translated: CSVEAQLNTEAFF.

This clonotype was seen repeatedly, ten times or more. The chain links TRBV7-2 to TRBJ2-7, with 8 bases lining up with TRBD1. Unmatched junction bases numbered 5, after V lost 5 bases and J lost 2 bases. CDR1 and CDR2 (germline): SGHTA, FQGNSA. CDR3 size: 14 residues. CDR3 coding DNA: TGTGCCAGCAGCCCAGGGGGCGGACCCTACGAGCAGTACTTC. Its translation is CASSPGGGPYEQYF.

At least ten counts were recorded for this clonotype. The chain employs TRBV20-1 and TRBJ2-7, with D perhaps TRBD2 (7 bases). V was clipped by 5 bases and J by 4 bases, with 9 bases between them. The CDR3 consists of 11 residues. CDR1 is DFQATT and CDR2 is SNEGSKA in the germline V gene (reference sequence). DNA for the CDR3: TGCAGTGCTGGGGGGGCATACGAGCAGTACTTC. It translates to CSAGGAYEQYF.

The table lists this clonotype with many counts. The CDR3 end shows no conserved phenylalanine or tryptophan, and so a read error is likely. It is unclear where the CDR3 begins or ends on the DNA, so no DNA is shown, and the CDR3 is as TCRdb lists it. This chain connects TRBV12-3 or TRBV12-4 to TRBJ1-1; the D call of TRBD1 is as the table states it, not checked on the DNA. The CDR3 contains 14 residues when both ends are counted. The CDR3 loop reads CASSSTRWDFRGFR.

The CDR3 is CSVNWGNEKLFF. DNA for the CDR3: TGCAGCGTTAATTGGGGAAATGAAAAACTGTTTTTT. V usage is TRBV29-1 and J usage is TRBJ1-4; D call uncertain. The CDR3 contains 12 residues. Germline V CDR1 and CDR2: SQVTM, ANQGSEA. V lost 5 bases and J 5 bases, leaving 9 bases between the germline ends.

This clonotype was found a few times. The DNA of the CDR3 is TGTGCCAGCTCACCAACCAGTCCTACTGGAAACACCATATATTTT. It is translated as CASSPTSPTGNTIYF. The V gene is TRBV18, the J gene TRBJ1-3; unclear D gene. Germline CDR1 reads KGHSH; CDR2 reads LQKENI. CDR3 length: 15 residues. V lost 2 bases and J 2 bases, leaving 10 bases between the germline ends.

This clonotype has at least ten counts. The CDR3 bases are TGTGCCAGCAGCGGGGGGGGCGCTAACTATGGCTACACCTTC. Its protein is CASSGGGANYGYTF. The J gene is TRBJ1-2, the V gene TRBV12-3 or TRBV12-4; D perhaps matches TRBD1 (6 bases). This CDR3 comprises 14 residues. V lost 6 bases, J lost 0 bases, and 11 bases lay in between.

This clonotype was counted many times. CDR3 nucleotide sequence: TGTGCCAGCAGCCCATCATCGAGGATTCAGCCCCAGCATTTT. Residues: CASSPSSRIQPQHF. The V gene is TRBV6-5, the J gene TRBJ1-5; D unclear. The CDR3 sequence is 14 residues long. The germline V gene has CDR1 MNHEY and CDR2 SVGAGI. With 6 bases removed from V and 6 bases from J, the gap between germline ends came to 15 bases.

This clonotype was detected ten times or more. The chain couples TRBV20-1 to TRBJ1-2; no clear D gene. Per germline, CDR1 DFQATT and CDR2 SNEGSKA (reference sequence). The CDR3 extends over 18 amino acids. With 1 base removed from V and 6 bases from J, the gap between germline ends came to 27 bases. CDR3 DNA sequence: TGCAGTGCTAGAGTGTTTCTCCTTAAAGTTTCTCCGGTCGATGGCTACACCTTC. Translated: CSARVFLLKVSPVDGYTF.

There are many counts of this clonotype. The chain links TRBV10-3 to TRBJ1-2; D possibly corresponds to TRBD1 (6 bases). Germline V gives CDR1 ENHRY, CDR2 SYGVKD. CDR3 size: 13 residues. The V gene lost 6 bases and the J gene lost 4 bases, with 12 bases spanning the gap. The CDR3 here is CAISQQGGYGYTF. CDR3 coding DNA: TGTGCCATCAGCCAACAGGGTGGCTATGGCTACACCTTC.